The source of this T cell receptor (beta chain) is a study of blood T cell repertoires in COVID-19. Study details: T cells, B-cell-depleted T cells, or PBMCs supplied cDNA or gDNA.

Repertoires were generated with immunoSEQ multiplex PCR, while TCRdb's copy carries only in-frame clones and drops some. The table includes about 220,000 clones, 84% detected once. Donors were grouped by their self-reported clinical history. The clonotype was recovered from a woman aged 35 to 49 who had recovered from COVID-19. The material sequenced was PBMCs or T cells enriched from blood (not recorded which).

Here the CDR3 reads CASSPFLGSQGNEQFF. DNA for the CDR3: TGTGCCAGCAGCCCTTTTCTAGGAAGTCAGGGCAATGAGCAGTTCTTC. V is TRBV3-1 (or the pseudogene TRBV3-2) and J is TRBJ2-1; D might be TRBD1 (5 bases). Germline CDR1 is LGHDT and CDR2 is YNNKEL (reference sequence). The CDR3 consists of 16 residues. V was cut by 4 bases and J by 6 bases, with 19 bases left in between.